This T cell receptor (beta chain) was sequenced in a study of T cells in Graves' hyperthyroidism and ophthalmopathy. Broader study findings: Most thyroid clonotypes expanded above 0.001 appeared in blood too.

Deletions cut 1 base from V and 14 bases from J, with 15 bases between. This CDR3 has 14 residues. CDR1 and CDR2 from the germline V gene are MGHRA and YSYEKL. In the case of this clonotype: What it binds is not known.

What was amplified from RNA transcripts were TCR beta CDR3 regions. The HTBI set primed first-round TCR CDR3 RT-PCR. TCRdb re-called the multiplex PCR reads with MiXCR, one entry per CDR3 protein. The sample records around 280,000 distinct CDR3 sequences, 13% being singletons. This TCR came from a young woman with Graves' hyperthyroidism that later progressed to Graves' ophthalmopathy. Source material: blood. J is TRBJ1-6 and V is TRBV4-1; no clear D gene. CDR3 DNA sequence: TGCGCCAGCAGCCAAGCCCCCACCGGGTTAACCCTCCACTTT. The encoded protein is CASSQAPTGLTLHF.